This T cell receptor beta chain is drawn from a study of T cells in Graves' hyperthyroidism and ophthalmopathy. There are 14 residues in the CDR3. CDR1 is SNHLY, CDR2 FYNNEI, per germline. Trimming left V 0 bases short and J 4 bases short, with 7 bases between. Those with hyperthyroidism were 18 to 65 years old, newly diagnosed, and ill for under 2 months. The PBMCs were sourced from fresh peripheral blood (about 10 ml). RNA transcripts served as the template for amplifying TCR beta CDR3 regions. With the HTBI primer set, the TCR CDR3 went through a first round of RT-PCR. TCRdb re-analysed the multiplex PCR reads in MiXCR, keeping a single row per CDR3 protein. The data show around 350,000 distinct CDR3 sequences, about 17% seen once. In regard to this clonotype: No antigen is known for it. A clone one base away is much larger, so this may be a read error.

Whole-study findings and limits: The model predicted ophthalmopathy a median around 6.5 months before onset.

This rearrangement joins TRBV2 to TRBJ1-3; no clear D. Sequencing was carried out using blood. The TCR originated in a woman in her twenties or thirties with Graves' hyperthyroidism that later progressed to Graves' ophthalmopathy. CDR3 sequence (DNA): TGTGCCAGCAGTGAAGCCCGGGCCGGAAACACCATATATTTT. Its protein product is CASSEARAGNTIYF.